What follows are 14 T cell receptor beta chains derived from one specimen sequenced in a study of T cell clonality in common variable immunodeficiency. General observations from the study: Fewer deletions and N-nucleotide insertions were reportedly seen in common variable immunodeficiency TCR beta sequences.

Sequenced by immunoSEQ multiplex PCR; TCRdb stores in-frame clones only, minus some. The data list about 15,000 clones, none observed once; roughly 12% falls to the top ten. The antigens for these receptors are not known. The sample consisted of peripheral blood mononuclear cells. The receptor source for this set is a human donor with common variable immunodeficiency.

This clone was picked up a small number of times. Read data end 3 residues before the CDR3 end; the end is taken from the germline J gene. The J gene is TRBJ2-5, the V gene TRBV19; the D gene is possibly TRBD2 (6 bases). The V gene's germline CDR1 is LNHDA and CDR2 SQIVND (reference sequence). Between the trimmed V and J ends, which lost 5 bases and 6 bases, there was a span of 16 bases. The CDR3 runs to 14 residues. The CDR3 loop is CASSQRDFGQTQYF. CDR3 bases read: TGTGCCAGTAGTCAACGGGACTTCGGCCAGACC.

As concerns this clone: Sequencing ends 3 residues short of the CDR3 end; the germline J gene provides the rest. The chain uses TRBV18 and TRBJ2-2, with TRBD2 matching over 9 bases. CDR1 and CDR2 (germline): KGHSH, LQKENI. The CDR3 loop spans 16 amino acids. After removal of 4 bases from V and 6 bases from J, the junction contained 9 bases not matched to a gene. The CDR3 reads CASSRPLAGSSGELFF. CDR3 bases read: TGTGCCAGCTCACGACCTCTAGCGGGATCCTCCGGGGAG.

This clone appeared a few times. With the read ending 3 residues before the CDR3 end, the germline J gene is used to fill in that end. The chain is built from TRBV2 and TRBJ2-1; the match to TRBD2 covers 10 bases. The CDR3 is made up of 15 amino acids. Germline loops: CDR1 SNHLY, CDR2 FYNNEI. V lost 8 bases to trimming and J lost 2 bases; unmatched junction nucleotides: 6. The sequenced CDR3 bases are TGTGCCAGCTGCGGGCTAGCGGGGGCCTACAATGAG. This codes for CASCGLAGAYNE. The complete CDR3 reads CASCGLAGAYNEQFF.

This clone was observed a few times. The observed sequence ends 3 residues before the CDR3 terminus, with the missing tail filled in from the germline J gene. This chain connects TRBV18 to TRBJ2-2; 9 nucleotides agree with TRBD1. Germline V gene lookup returns CDR1 KGHSH and CDR2 LQKENI. The CDR3 has 15 residues. Unmatched junction bases numbered 3, after V lost 2 bases and J lost 5 bases. The sequenced part of the CDR3 DNA is TGTGCCAGCTCACCAGACAGGGGGAGAACCGGGGAG. It specifies CASSPDRGRTGE. The whole CDR3 protein reads CASSPDRGRTGELFF.

This clone has at least ten counts. Sequencing ends 3 residues short of the CDR3 end; the germline J gene provides the rest. J is TRBJ1-1 and V is TRBV18; no reliable D call. The V gene's germline CDR1 is KGHSH and CDR2 LQKENI. This CDR3 is 13 amino acids long. The V end lost 2 bases, the J end lost 3 bases, and 7 bases lay between the germline ends. CDR3 sequence reads: CASSPTRDTEAFF. The CDR3 DNA, read in part, is TGTGCCAGCTCACCAACGAGGGACACTGAA.

On this clone itself: Read sequence stops 3 residues before the CDR3 end, and the germline J gene provides the missing end. The V call is TRBV19, the J call TRBJ2-7, with 10 bases identical to TRBD1. CDR1 LNHDA and CDR2 SQIVND come from the germline V gene (reference sequence). The CDR3 runs 15 residues. V dropped 5 bases and J dropped 6; count of bases not matched to a gene: 10. Partial CDR3 DNA: TGTGCCAGTAGTGCCGGACAGGGGGGAGAGTCCGAG. Translating gives CASSAGQGGESE. The whole CDR3 sequence reads CASSAGQGGESEQYF.

Comment on this clone: Read sequence stops 3 residues before the CDR3 end, and the germline J gene provides the missing end. The chain employs TRBV7-2 and TRBJ2-5; the D is unclear. The CDR3 runs 15 residues. Trimming stripped 5 bases from V and 1 base from J, with 14 bases between. CDR1 SGHTA and CDR2 FQGNSA come from the germline V gene. CDR3 bases read: TGTGCCAGCAGCCCTCACTTAGCCGCCCAAGAGACC. The encoded protein is CASSPHLAAQET. The entire CDR3 sequence reads CASSPHLAAQETQYF.

With respect to this clone: The missing CDR3 end, 3 residues past where the read stops, is filled in from the germline J gene. V and J are TRBV19 and TRBJ1-2, with a tentative D call TRBD1 (5 bases). The ends were cut back, 6 bases at V and 3 bases at J, with 20 bases in the middle. CDR1 and CDR2 (germline): LNHDA, SQIVND (reference sequence). The CDR3 sequence is 16 residues long. This chain's CDR3 is CASRRASGRADYGYTF. CDR3 DNA, as far as it was read: TGTGCCAGTAGGAGGGCTTCAGGGAGGGCGGACTATGGC.

In this sample, this clone turned up a few times. Read sequence stops 3 residues before the CDR3 end, and the germline J gene provides the missing end. Other DNA sequences in the sample encode the same CDR3. V and J are TRBV5-6 and TRBJ2-7; 9 nucleotides agree with TRBD2. V shed 6 bases and J 6 bases; nucleotides not matched to a gene: 13. The CDR3 length is 15 residues. CDR1 SGHDT and CDR2 YYEEEE come from the germline V gene. CDR3 DNA (partial): TGTGCCAGCAATTCCCAACCTAGCGGGATGGGCGAG. Residues: CASNSQPSGMGE. The full CDR3 is CASNSQPSGMGEQYF.

About this clone itself: The read ends 3 residues before the CDR3 terminus; that terminus is restored from the germline J gene. This chain uses TRBV6-2 or TRBV6-3 with TRBJ1-2; 7 positions match TRBD1. The CDR3 extends over 13 amino acids. Unmatched junction bases numbered 4, after V lost 6 bases and J lost 3 bases. The germline CDR1 and CDR2 sequences are MNHEY and SVGEGT. The CDR3 reads CASRPGQDYGYTF. The covered CDR3 bases are TGTGCCAGCAGGCCCGGACAGGACTATGGC.

By sample fraction, this clone is medium-sized. The read is 3 residues too short to cover the CDR3 end, so that end is filled in from the germline J gene. The chain carries TRBV19 and TRBJ2-3; 7 bases are shared with TRBD2. V lost 7 bases, J lost 3 bases, and 7 bases stayed unmatched. The CDR3 is made up of 14 amino acids. The germline V gene has CDR1 LNHDA and CDR2 SQIVND (reference sequence). CDR3 protein: CASKAPGGTDTQYF. The covered CDR3 bases are TGTGCCAGTAAGGCCCCGGGGGGAACAGATACG.

This clone was picked up a small number of times. Coverage ceases 3 residues before the CDR3 finishes, and the germline J gene fills in the end. This chain joins TRBV7-3 and TRBJ1-1; no clear D gene. CDR3 length: 12 amino acids. The ends were cut back, 0 bases at V and 6 bases at J, with 5 bases in the middle. CDR1 and CDR2 from the germline V gene are SGHTA and FQGTGA. CDR3 DNA (partial): TGTGCCAGCAGCTTAACCCGCGCTGAA. Its protein product is CASSLTRAE. The whole CDR3 protein is CASSLTRAEAFF.

In the case of this clone: The read ends 3 residues before the CDR3 terminus; that terminus is restored from the germline J gene. The genes are TRBV30 and TRBJ1-5; D may be TRBD1 (6 bases). Germline CDR1 is GTSNPN and CDR2 is SVGIG (reference sequence). The CDR3 covers 14 residues. Trimming left V 4 bases short and J 6 bases short, with 16 bases between. Incomplete CDR3 DNA: TGTGCCTGGACGGGACAAAAGATGGGTCAGCCC. Translated: CAWTGQKMGQP. The entire CDR3 reads CAWTGQKMGQPQHF.

Concerning this clone: The CDR3 end falls 3 residues outside the read, so it is completed with the germline J gene. The chain carries TRBV5-1 and TRBJ2-5; 9 bases match TRBD2. V gave up 0 bases and J gave up 4 bases; unmatched junction bases: 1. This CDR3 comprises 14 residues. Germline V gene sequence: CDR1 SGHRS, CDR2 YFSETQ. The DNA read from the CDR3 is TGCGCCAGCAGCTTGGTAGCGGGAGCAGAGACC. Translated: CASSLVAGAET. The full-length CDR3 reads as CASSLVAGAETQYF.